One and the same sample provided the 31 T cell receptor beta chains below, sequenced in a study of blood T cell repertoires in COVID-19. Sequenced by immunoSEQ multiplex PCR; TCRdb stores in-frame clones only, minus some. The top ten clones hold more than 0.95% of a sample with 200,000 to 250,000 clones, around 90% of them seen once. Sequenced material: peripheral blood. These TCRs come from a man under 40 with acute or convalescent COVID-19.

The rearrangement uses TRBV7-9 and TRBJ2-7; 8 nucleotides align to TRBD2. With V trimmed by 3 bases and J by 4 bases, 14 bases remained unmatched. Germline V gene lookup returns CDR1 SEHNR and CDR2 FQNEAQ (reference sequence). This CDR3 region has 17 residues. The CDR3 bases are TGTGCCAGCAGCTTCCCAAGGGGCGCGGGAGGATTTTACGAGCAGTACTTC. This sequence encodes CASSFPRGAGGFYEQYF.

The chain uses TRBV24-1 and TRBJ2-5; D might be TRBD1 (5 bases). The CDR3 runs 13 residues. Trimming stripped 7 bases from V and 5 bases from J, with 13 bases between. Looked up from germline, CDR1 is KGHDR and CDR2 is SFDVKD. The CDR3 loop is CATRDTVGETQYF. The CDR3 DNA is TGTGCCACCAGGGACACCGTCGGGGAGACCCAGTACTTC.

The chain uses TRBV11-2 and TRBJ2-5, with D possibly being TRBD2 (5 bases). Germline assignment: CDR1 SGHAT and CDR2 FQNNGV. This CDR3 is built from 13 residues. The V end lost 5 bases, the J end lost 7 bases, and 14 bases lay between the germline ends. Here the CDR3 DNA reads TGTGCCAGCAGCCCGAGCGGACCTCGGACCCAGTACTTC. This gives the protein CASSPSGPRTQYF.

V is TRBV5-6 and J is TRBJ2-1; a possible D gene is TRBD2 (5 bases). CDR3 length equals 15 residues. Trimming took 0 bases from V and 6 from J, leaving 13 bases between them. Germline V lookup: CDR1 SGHDT, CDR2 YYEEEE. CDR3 sequence: CASSLAGSKSNEQFF. The CDR3 region has the DNA TGTGCCAGCAGCTTGGCGGGGTCAAAAAGCAATGAGCAGTTCTTC.

This sequence joins TRBV19 and TRBJ1-5; the D gene is possibly TRBD1 (5 bases). From germline, CDR1 is LNHDA and CDR2 SQIVND (reference sequence). V was trimmed by 1 base and J by 2 bases, leaving 9 bases between them. The CDR3 is 15 residues long. The DNA of the CDR3 is TGTGCCAGTAGTATAGGGCAGGGCCGCAATCAGCCCCAGCATTTT. Translating it yields CASSIGQGRNQPQHF.

The rearrangement joins TRBV5-1 to TRBJ1-2; 7 positions match TRBD1. The J segment lost 4 bases and the V segment lost 4 bases, leaving 4 bases of the junction unmatched. Germline V lookup: CDR1 SGHRS, CDR2 YFSETQ. CDR3 size: 13 residues. Here the CDR3 reads CASSPTGPYGYTF. The CDR3 nucleotides are TGCGCCAGCAGCCCGACAGGGCCCTATGGCTACACCTTC.

The chain uses TRBV18 and TRBJ1-1; 7 bases map to TRBD1. Germline loops: CDR1 KGHSH, CDR2 LQKENI. The CDR3 has 14 residues. V lost 4 bases and J lost 6; bases outside the gene matches: 8. The CDR3 sequence: CASSLDRKNSEAFF. CDR3 nucleotides: TGTGCCAGCTCACTGGACAGGAAAAACTCTGAAGCTTTCTTT.

The rearrangement joins TRBV6-5 to TRBJ1-1; D is unclear. V was clipped by 5 bases and J by 5 bases, with 12 bases between them. This CDR3 region has 13 residues. Germline V gives CDR1 MNHEY, CDR2 SVGAGI. The CDR3 sequence is CASSPRWQTEAFF. The CDR3 nucleotides are TGTGCCAGCAGTCCCCGTTGGCAGACTGAAGCTTTCTTT.

The chain uses TRBV28 and TRBJ1-5; D is uncertain. CDR3 size: 15 residues. V shed 1 base and J shed 6 bases, with 13 bases lying between them. Germline V gene data show CDR1 as MDHEN and CDR2 as SYDVKM. The CDR3 nucleotides read TGTGCCAGCAGTTTATTCCGGGGTAATGGTCAGCCCCAGCATTTT. Protein sequence: CASSLFRGNGQPQHF.

The chain has TRBV6-5 and TRBJ1-1; D gene uncertain. The germline V and J ends were trimmed by 10 bases and 8 bases, with 14 bases remaining between them. The CDR3 sequence is 11 residues long. Per germline, CDR1 MNHEY and CDR2 SVGAGI. CDR3: CATPNEGEAFF. In nucleotides, the CDR3 is TGTGCCACCCCCAACGAGGGCGAAGCTTTCTTT.

This chain links TRBV11-2 with TRBJ1-2; 12 bases align to TRBD1. The CDR3 loop spans 16 amino acids. The germline gives CDR1 SGHAT, CDR2 FQNNGV. V shed 0 bases and J 5 bases; nucleotides not matched to a gene: 4. The CDR3 here is CASSLEGTGGRYGYTF. CDR3 sequence (DNA): TGTGCCAGCAGCTTAGAGGGGACAGGGGGCCGATATGGCTACACCTTC. Looking up the rest from reference TRBV11-2 and TRBJ1-2 gives the full variable domain: EAGVAQSPRYKIIEKRQSVAFWCNPISGHATLYWYQQILGQGPKLLIQFQNNGVVDDSQLPKDRFSAERLKGVDSTLKIQPAKLEDSAVYLCASSLEGTGGRYGYTFGSGTRLTVV.

The CDR3 loop is CASSPEGTAETQYF. The CDR3 bases are TGCGCCAGCAGCCCGGAGGGGACGGCAGAGACCCAGTACTTC. The V call is TRBV5-1, the J call TRBJ2-5; a weak D match, TRBD2 (6 bases). Per the germline V gene, CDR1 is SGHRS and CDR2 is YFSETQ. V gave up 4 bases and J gave up 4 bases, with 14 bases separating them. The CDR3 is made up of 14 amino acids.

The CDR3 loop reads CSAGGVSYNEQFF. The DNA of the CDR3 is TGCAGCGCCGGGGGGGTCTCCTACAATGAGCAGTTCTTC. The chain couples TRBV29-1 to TRBJ2-1, with TRBD2 matching 8 bases. The CDR3 consists of 13 residues. Germline V gene data show CDR1 as SQVTM and CDR2 as ANQGSEA. The ends lost 7 bases at V and 0 bases at J; junction bases unmatched: 2.

This chain links TRBV4-1 with TRBJ2-7; a possible D gene is TRBD1 (5 bases). V lost 10 bases and J lost 5, with 12 bases in between. Germline CDR1 reads MGHRA; CDR2 reads YSYEKL. CDR3 length equals 11 residues. Here the CDR3 DNA reads TGCGCCACCGACTCAGGGAACGAGCAGTACTTC. Its translation: CATDSGNEQYF.

V and J are TRBV6-4 and TRBJ2-4; TRBD2 is a possible D gene (6 bases). CDR3 length equals 18 residues. Germline V gene sequence: CDR1 MRHNA, CDR2 SNTAGT. V lost 0 bases, J lost 2 bases, and 17 bases lay in between. In DNA form, the CDR3 reads TGTGCCAGCAGTGACTCTTGTCAAACGGGGGATACCAAAAACATTCAGTACTTC. As protein: CASSDSCQTGDTKNIQYF.

The rearrangement joins TRBV9 to TRBJ2-3, with 9 nucleotides matching TRBD2. Germline values: CDR1 SGDLS, CDR2 YYNGEE. The CDR3 loop spans 17 amino acids. The trim removed 0 bases at V and 2 bases at J, leaving 7 bases unmatched. The CDR3 bases are TGTGCCAGCAGCGTAGCTTCAGCGGGGGGTCCCACAGATACGCAGTATTTT. This sequence encodes CASSVASAGGPTDTQYF.

This clone has just a few counts. The chain employs TRBV4-1 and TRBJ2-3, with 9 bases that match TRBD2. J lost 5 bases, V lost 5 bases, and 5 bases had no gene match. This CDR3 is built from 14 residues. CDR1 is MGHRA, CDR2 YSYEKL, per germline. CDR3 DNA: TGCGCCAGCAGCAGTAGCGGGGGTTTAGATACGCAGTATTTT. Its translation is CASSSSGGLDTQYF.

The chain couples TRBV15 to TRBJ1-6; D is possibly TRBD1 (5 bases). The germline V and J ends were trimmed by 1 base and 4 bases, with 8 bases remaining between them. The CDR3 loop spans 15 amino acids. Germline-derived CDR1 and CDR2 are LNHNV and YYDKDF (reference sequence). The CDR3 DNA reads as TGTGCCACCAGCAGAGGACAGCTATATAATTCACCCCTCCACTTT. Protein: CATSRGQLYNSPLHF. The full variable domain, with the rest looked up from reference TRBV15 and TRBJ1-6, is DAMVIQNPRYQVTQFGKPVTLSCSQTLNHNVMYWYQQKSSQAPKLLFHYYDKDFNNEADTPDNFQSRRPNTSFCFLDIRSPGLGDTAMYLCATSRGQLYNSPLHFGNGTRLTVT.

This clone has a single count. This rearrangement joins TRBV4-2 to TRBJ2-5, with TRBD2 matching 11 bases. Per germline, CDR1 LGHNA and CDR2 YNFKEQ. J was trimmed by 4 bases and V by 0 bases; bases with no gene match: 10. The CDR3 runs to 18 residues. The CDR3 loop is CASSQDIAGGPEGETQYF. Here the CDR3 DNA reads TGTGCCAGCAGCCAAGATATAGCGGGAGGGCCTGAGGGAGAGACCCAGTACTTC.

Concerning this clone itself: Other DNA sequences within the sample encode an identical CDR3. CDR3 protein: CAWSVSDQETQYF. The DNA of the CDR3 is TGTGCCTGGAGTGTTTCCGACCAAGAGACCCAGTACTTC. The chain is built from TRBV30 and TRBJ2-5; D ambiguous. Trimming cost V 0 bases and J 0 bases, with 5 bases left between them. CDR1 and CDR2 (germline): GTSNPN, SVGIG (reference sequence). The CDR3 is 13 amino acids.

The J gene is TRBJ2-1, the V gene TRBV2; 8 positions agree with TRBD2. CDR3 length equals 16 residues. Germline trimming cut 5 bases from V and 5 bases from J; bases unmatched to any gene: 11. The germline gives CDR1 SNHLY, CDR2 FYNNEI. This chain's CDR3 is CASSTSGGGIDNEQFF. The CDR3 DNA follows: TGTGCCAGCAGTACTTCCGGCGGGGGGATAGACAATGAGCAGTTCTTC.

The V gene is TRBV27, the J gene TRBJ1-6; D perhaps matches TRBD1 (5 bases). This CDR3 has 15 amino acids. Germline assignment: CDR1 MNHEY and CDR2 SMNVEV (reference sequence). The V gene lost 8 bases and the J gene lost 0 bases, with 11 bases spanning the gap. The DNA for the CDR3 is TGTGCCAGCTCCACAGGCAGCTCCTATAATTCACCCCTCCACTTT. Amino acid sequence: CASSTGSSYNSPLHF.

The chain employs TRBV6-6 and TRBJ2-2, with 9 positions matching TRBD2. Per the germline V gene, CDR1 is MNHNY and CDR2 is SVGAGI (reference sequence). The CDR3 is 15 residues long. V lost 2 bases and J lost 5; bases outside the gene matches: 3. The CDR3 bases are TGTGCCAGCAGTTACCCGACTAGCGGTACCGGGGAGCTGTTTTTT. It specifies CASSYPTSGTGELFF.

This chain links TRBV2 with TRBJ1-1, with D hard to call. Trimming removed 7 bases from V and 2 bases from J, with 11 bases in between. CDR1 and CDR2 from the germline V gene are SNHLY and FYNNEI. This CDR3 has 13 residues. CDR3 region: CASTRNSNTEAFF. The DNA for the CDR3 is TGTGCCAGCACGAGGAACTCTAACACTGAAGCTTTCTTT.

The count of this clone is one. This chain links TRBV19 with TRBJ1-1; no reliable D call. This CDR3 contains 15 residues. Trimming took 5 bases from V and 4 from J, leaving 17 bases between them. CDR1 is LNHDA and CDR2 is SQIVND in the germline V gene (reference sequence). CDR3 sequence (DNA): TGTGCCAGTAGTTCCCAGACCGGCTGGAGCACTGAAGCTTTCTTT. Amino acids: CASSSQTGWSTEAFF.

This chain links TRBV3-1 (or the pseudogene TRBV3-2) with TRBJ1-5; D unresolved. The germline V gene has CDR1 LGHDT and CDR2 YNNKEL (reference sequence). V lost 0 bases, J lost 11 bases, and 14 bases lay in between. The CDR3 is made up of 14 amino acids. DNA of the CDR3: TGTGCCAGCAGCCAAGATTTCGCGGTGAGGGCCCAGCATTTT. Translated, it gives CASSQDFAVRAQHF.

V gene TRBV21-1 combines with J gene TRBJ2-4; the DNA was not compared with TRBD2, the D call given in the table. TRBV21-1 is described as a pseudogene. The CDR3 consists of 18 residues. In DNA form, the CDR3 reads TGTGCCAGCAGCTGTCCTCAGGGCAGGGAGGACGCCAAAAACATTCAGTACTTC. Its translation is CASSCPQGREDAKNIQYF.

This sequence joins TRBV6-4 and TRBJ1-2; 7 bases are shared with TRBD1. The CDR3 sequence is 12 residues long. V dropped 4 bases and J dropped 8; count of bases not matched to a gene: 4. CDR1 and CDR2 from the germline V gene are MRHNA and SNTAGT. CDR3 nucleotides: TGTGCCAGCAGTGGACAGGGCGGGGGCTACACCTTC. This codes for CASSGQGGGYTF.

The chain uses TRBV3-1 (or the pseudogene TRBV3-2) and TRBJ1-1; 7 positions agree with TRBD1. The junction had 2 bases not matched to a gene; V was cut back by 4 bases and J by 0 bases. Per the germline V gene, CDR1 is LGHDT and CDR2 is YNNKEL (reference sequence). This CDR3 is built from 14 residues. CDR3 region: CASSPGGLNTEAFF. The CDR3 nucleotides read TGTGCCAGCAGCCCAGGGGGGTTGAACACTGAAGCTTTCTTT.

The rearrangement links TRBV5-6 to TRBJ1-5; 8 nucleotides agree with TRBD1. The CDR3 is 18 amino acids. The J segment lost 0 bases and the V segment lost 3 bases, leaving 11 bases of the junction unmatched. Germline V gene data show CDR1 as SGHDT and CDR2 as YYEEEE. The CDR3 DNA follows: TGTGCCAGCAGCTCCAGGGGGCGACGGCCATATAGCAATCAGCCCCAGCATTTT. Translation: CASSSRGRRPYSNQPQHF.

The CDR3 bases are TGTGCCAGCTCACCACCACGCAGAAACACTGAAGCTTTCTTT. Its translation is CASSPPRRNTEAFF. The rearrangement links TRBV18 to TRBJ1-1; no clear D. Germline V gene sequence: CDR1 KGHSH, CDR2 LQKENI. The CDR3 contains 14 residues. The germline V and J ends were trimmed by 0 bases and 2 bases, with 7 bases remaining between them.